The 23 T cell receptor beta chains below all came from one sample that was sequenced in a study of patients and donors after allogeneic stem cell transplantation. TCRdb passed the RT-PCR reads through MiXCR, listing each CDR3 protein once. The data show tens of thousands of distinct CDR3 sequences, about 48% seen once. Sequenced sample: blood, either unsorted or a sorted T cell fraction (not recorded which). These receptors were obtained from a human donor who was either an allogeneic HSCT recipient or a stem cell or donor lymphocyte infusion donor (not recorded which). It is not recorded whose cells these are; they may come from a transplant donor.

This clonotype was detected only a few times. The chain has TRBV12-3 or TRBV12-4 and TRBJ1-5, with a possible D match to TRBD1 (5 bases). This CDR3 contains 13 residues. Trimming took 2 bases from V and 9 from J, leaving 11 bases between them. CDR3 in amino acids: CASSLPDKGPQHF. CDR3 sequence (DNA): TGTGCCAGCAGTTTACCGGACAAGGGGCCCCAGCATTTT.

This rearrangement joins TRBV29-1 to TRBJ1-1; 7 positions match TRBD1. J gave up 0 bases and V 2 bases, and 3 bases lay outside the gene matches. The CDR3 length is 14 residues. Germline loops: CDR1 SQVTM, CDR2 ANQGSEA. The CDR3 DNA follows: TGCAGCGTTGAACCCGGACAGGTGAACACTGAAGCTTTCTTT. This codes for CSVEPGQVNTEAFF.

This chain uses TRBV4-3 with TRBJ2-7, with 11 bases identical to TRBD1. J was trimmed by 3 bases and V by 2 bases; bases with no gene match: 9. Germline V gene lookup returns CDR1 LGHNA and CDR2 YSLEER. The CDR3 loop spans 17 amino acids. The CDR3 region is CASSQNSPGQGDYEQYF. Here the CDR3 DNA reads TGCGCCAGCAGCCAAAACTCCCCGGGACAGGGGGACTACGAGCAGTACTTC.

V and J are TRBV3-1 and TRBJ1-2; no firm D call. V gave up 3 bases and J gave up 8 bases, with 19 bases separating them. This CDR3 is built from 15 residues. Germline CDR1 is LGHDT and CDR2 is YNNKEL (reference sequence). This chain's CDR3 is CASSHWPYIAGGYTF. CDR3 nucleotide sequence: TGTGCCAGCAGCCATTGGCCCTACATAGCCGGGGGCTACACCTTC.

This clonotype occurred a few times. The chain combines TRBV12-3 or TRBV12-4 with TRBJ1-2, with unresolved D. Trimming shortened V by 2 bases and J by 7 bases, and 11 bases separated the two germline ends. The length of the CDR3 is 13 residues. The CDR3 reads CASSLPQESGYTF. As DNA, the CDR3 is TGTGCCAGCAGTTTACCCCAGGAATCTGGCTACACCTTC.

The V and J genes are TRBV12-3 or TRBV12-4 and TRBJ1-3; D remains ambiguous. V was cut by 2 bases and J by 8 bases, with 13 bases left in between. The CDR3 length is 14 residues. CDR3 nucleotide sequence: TGTGCCAGCAGTTTACGGCAACTGGATGACACCATATATTTT. This encodes CASSLRQLDDTIYF.

CDR3 sequence: CASSQDRPGQGTVNTEAFF. The CDR3 bases are TGCGCCAGCAGCCAGGACCGCCCGGGACAGGGTACCGTGAACACTGAAGCTTTCTTT. The V gene is TRBV4-3, the J gene TRBJ1-1, with TRBD1 identical over 9 bases. The CDR3 covers 19 residues. In germline, CDR1 is LGHNA, CDR2 YSLEER. V dropped 3 bases and J dropped 0; count of bases not matched to a gene: 14.

This clonotype was seen more than once but under ten times. The chain uses TRBV28 and TRBJ1-1; 10 positions match TRBD1. Germline values: CDR1 MDHEN, CDR2 SYDVKM. J was trimmed by 7 bases and V by 4 bases; bases with no gene match: 6. The CDR3 has 14 amino acids. CDR3 coding DNA: TGTGCCAGCAGTTCTTGGGGACAGGGGATTGAAGCTTTCTTT. Translation gives CASSSWGQGIEAFF.

The rearrangement links TRBV12-3 or TRBV12-4 to TRBJ1-2; 7 nucleotides line up with TRBD1. Unmatched junction bases numbered 14, after V lost 6 bases and J lost 4 bases. This CDR3 contains 16 residues. CDR3 sequence reads: CASRSFTGAGGYGYTF. CDR3 nucleotides: TGTGCCAGCAGATCCTTCACAGGGGCCGGAGGCTATGGCTACACCTTC.

The V call is TRBV6-5, the J call TRBJ1-3; the D gene is possibly TRBD1 (6 bases). This CDR3 spans 13 amino acids. Trimming took off 7 bases at V and 3 bases at J, with 10 bases between the two ends. In germline, CDR1 is MNHEY, CDR2 SVGAGI. The CDR3: CASTRTVGNTIYF. As DNA, the CDR3 is TGTGCCAGCACCCGGACAGTTGGAAACACCATATATTTT.

This clonotype was observed a single time. V usage is TRBV10-3 and J usage is TRBJ1-2; D might be TRBD1 (6 bases). Germline loops: CDR1 ENHRY, CDR2 SYGVKD. The CDR3 is made up of 13 amino acids. The V end lost 6 bases, the J end lost 4 bases, and 12 bases lay between the germline ends. Here the CDR3 DNA reads TGTGCCATCAGCGAGGACAGCCGCTATGGCTACACCTTC. It is translated as CAISEDSRYGYTF.

J is TRBJ1-2 and V is TRBV4-2; D is unresolved. The germline V and J ends were trimmed by 1 base and 6 bases, with 12 bases remaining between them. The CDR3 runs to 14 residues. Germline V gives CDR1 LGHNA, CDR2 YNFKEQ. In DNA form, the CDR3 reads TGTGCCAGCAGCCAAGGAGCTAAATATGATGGCTACACCTTC. Translating it yields CASSQGAKYDGYTF.

This rearrangement joins TRBV20-1 to TRBJ1-1; 9 bases match TRBD1. Germline loops: CDR1 DFQATT, CDR2 SNEGSKA (reference sequence). This CDR3 is built from 13 residues. CDR3 in DNA: TGCAGCCCGGGACAGGGCGAAAACACTGAAGCTTTCTTT. Translating it yields CSPGQGENTEAFF.

The genes are TRBV5-1 and TRBJ1-6; D gene ambiguous. V lost 2 bases and J 7 bases, leaving 13 bases between the germline ends. This CDR3 is built from 15 residues. From germline, CDR1 is SGHRS and CDR2 YFSETQ. The CDR3, as DNA: TGCGCCAGCAGCTTAGGAGACTGGTCGAATTCACCCCTCCACTTT. Protein sequence: CASSLGDWSNSPLHF.

CDR3 region: CASSWGQQNTEAFF. As DNA, the CDR3 is TGCGCCAGCAGCTGGGGACAGCAGAACACTGAAGCTTTCTTT. The chain combines TRBV5-1 with TRBJ1-1; 7 bases fit TRBD1. The CDR3 sequence is 14 residues long. Germline CDR1 SGHRS, CDR2 YFSETQ. J gave up 1 base and V 3 bases, and 3 bases lay outside the gene matches.

The chain is built from TRBV7-2 and TRBJ2-5; 8 bases match TRBD1. V lost 5 bases and J lost 3; bases outside the gene matches: 8. Germline V gene sequence: CDR1 SGHTA, CDR2 FQGNSA. CDR3 length: 15 amino acids. The chain's CDR3 is CASSPTRTGKETQYF. The DNA of the CDR3 is TGTGCCAGCAGCCCTACGCGGACAGGGAAAGAGACCCAGTACTTC. Full variable domain (remainder filled in from reference TRBV7-2 and TRBJ2-5): GAGVSQSPSNKVTEKGKDVELRCDPISGHTALYWYRQSLGQGLEFLIYFQGNSAPDKSGLPSDRFSAERTGGSVSTLTIQRTQQEDSAVYLCASSPTRTGKETQYFGPGTRLLVL.

This chain connects TRBV7-6 to TRBJ1-4; no clear D. V dropped 1 base and J dropped 0 bases, with 15 bases sitting between them. The CDR3 totals 18 residues. In germline, CDR1 is SGHVS, CDR2 FNYEAQ. The CDR3 reads CASSLGSIYLATNEKLFF. The CDR3 DNA sequence: TGTGCCAGCAGCTTAGGGTCTATTTACCTTGCAACTAATGAAAAACTGTTTTTT.

The chain has TRBV18 and TRBJ1-4; no clear D. The CDR3 covers 17 residues. V dropped 2 bases and J dropped 6 bases, with 19 bases sitting between them. Per the germline V gene, CDR1 is KGHSH and CDR2 is LQKENI. The CDR3 here is CASSPSPPGPRDEKLFF. CDR3 coding DNA: TGTGCCAGCTCACCATCACCTCCGGGTCCCCGGGATGAAAAACTGTTTTTT.

As DNA, the CDR3 is TGCAGCGCCACAGGGGGGGTGGGCGGCAATGAGCAGTTCTTC. Encoded protein: CSATGGVGGNEQFF. V and J are TRBV29-1 and TRBJ2-1, with a weak D call TRBD1 (8 bases). Germline CDR1 and CDR2: SQVTM and ANQGSEA. CDR3 size: 14 residues. The V gene lost 7 bases and the J gene lost 6 bases, with 19 bases spanning the gap.

This clonotype was counted a few times. The rearrangement uses TRBV12-3 or TRBV12-4 and TRBJ1-6; 7 bases are shared with TRBD1. With V trimmed by 6 bases and J by 5 bases, 7 bases remained unmatched. The CDR3 sequence is 15 residues long. The CDR3 protein is CASRSQGRHNSPLHF. The CDR3 DNA follows: TGTGCCAGCAGGTCACAGGGGCGCCATAATTCACCCCTCCACTTT.

V is TRBV12-3 or TRBV12-4 and J is TRBJ1-2; D unresolved. V was shortened by 2 bases and J by 3 bases, with 19 bases between the two germline ends. The CDR3 has 17 residues. The CDR3 nucleotides are TGTGCCAGCAGTTTAAATTCGGACCCGAAAAAGGACTATGGCTACACCTTC. Translation: CASSLNSDPKKDYGYTF.

This clonotype has a handful of counts. The chain combines TRBV12-3 or TRBV12-4 with TRBJ1-1, with D hard to call. V lost 6 bases to trimming and J lost 1 base, with 12 bases between them. The CDR3 runs 14 residues. CDR3 DNA sequence: TGTGCCAGCAGGCGCCTTGTGAAGAACACTGAAGCTTTCTTT. It codes for CASRRLVKNTEAFF.

The chain links TRBV7-2 to TRBJ1-6; 9 nucleotides agree with TRBD1. J lost 7 bases, V lost 1 base, and 2 bases had no gene match. Germline V lookup: CDR1 SGHTA, CDR2 FQGNSA. The CDR3 covers 15 residues. The CDR3 is CASSLEDRGNSPLHF. DNA of the CDR3: TGTGCCAGCAGCTTAGAGGACAGGGGAAATTCACCCCTCCACTTT. Looking up the rest from reference TRBV7-2 and TRBJ1-6 gives the full variable domain: GAGVSQSPSNKVTEKGKDVELRCDPISGHTALYWYRQSLGQGLEFLIYFQGNSAPDKSGLPSDRFSAERTGGSVSTLTIQRTQQEDSAVYLCASSLEDRGNSPLHFGNGTRLTVT.